This TCR beta chain stems from a study of graft-versus-host responses after intestinal transplantation. Study-level information: The whole recipient group had anti-thymocyte globulin induction followed by tacrolimus and steroids for roughly three years.

Graft tissue was processed to release intraepithelial and lamina propria lymphocytes. The repertoire was sequenced with immunoSEQ multiplex PCR; TCRdb's copy has only in-frame clones and lacks some. The sample lists more than 12,000 clones; about two thirds were seen once. This clone has just a few counts. Its antigen is still unknown. Study-wide points: Maximum circulating GvH clone levels tracked with early post-transplant HvG decreases. Recipient marrow harbored GvH clones, some of which surfaced first in ileum or blood.

The CDR3 extends over 15 amino acids. CDR1 LNHDA and CDR2 SQIVND come from the germline V gene (reference sequence). V was pared by 2 bases and J by 1 base, with 2 bases of the junction left unmatched. The sequenced sample was ileum tissue, obtained around 720 days after intestinal transplantation. V and J are TRBV19 and TRBJ2-7, with TRBD1 identical over 10 bases. This receptor was identified in a human patient who received an intestinal transplant, so some T cells may come from the graft donor. CDR3 sequence: CASSITGQGSYEQYF. The CDR3 DNA follows: TGTGCCAGTAGTATAACGGGACAGGGGTCCTACGAGCAGTACTTC.